The rows below give T cell receptor beta chains drawn from one sample of a study of cytomegalovirus exposure and HLA in healthy donors. Sequenced by immunoSEQ multiplex PCR; TCRdb stores in-frame clones only, minus some. The sample lists about 85,000 clones; approximately 80% were seen once. The sample consisted of PBMCs. These receptors were obtained from a woman between 50 and 59 years old in good health and CMV-seropositive. CDR3s include the opening cysteine and the closing phenylalanine or tryptophan. D genes are given only for firm matches.

J gene	D gene	V gene	CDR3 protein	CDR3 DNA
TRBJ2-2	.	TRBV5-4	CASSLSPGEVTGELFF	TGTGCCAGCAGCTTGTCACCGGGAGAGGTCACCGGGGAGCTGTTTTTT
TRBJ2-5	TRBD2	TRBV9	CASSVSSGGQQETQYF	TGTGCCAGCAGCGTCTCTAGCGGGGGGCAGCAAGAGACCCAGTACTTC
TRBJ1-1	.	TRBV29-1	CSVVWGGLGAFF	TGCAGCGTTGTGTGGGGAGGCTTAGGGGCTTTCTTT
TRBJ2-1	.	TRBV7-9	CASSFEGSQNYHSYNEQFF	TGTGCCAGCAGCTTTGAGGGTAGTCAAAACTACCACTCATACAATGAGCAGTTCTTC
TRBJ2-6	.	TRBV7-9	CASSPKGINSGANVLTF	TGTGCCAGCAGCCCCAAGGGGATTAACTCTGGGGCCAACGTCCTGACTTTC
TRBJ2-3	.	TRBV6-4	CASSEAATDTQYF	TGTGCCAGCAGTGAAGCGGCCACAGATACGCAGTATTTT
TRBJ2-5	TRBD2	TRBV29-1	CSVSGGGGETQYF	TGCAGCGTTTCGGGGGGGGGAGGAGAGACCCAGTACTTC
TRBJ2-5	.	TRBV7-9	CASSLAGLLYQETQYF	TGTGCCAGCAGCTTAGCGGGACTGCTATACCAAGAGACCCAGTACTTC
TRBJ2-1	TRBD1	TRBV6-1	CASSEPGGPNNEQFF	TGTGCCAGCAGTGAACCAGGGGGACCTAACAATGAGCAGTTCTTC
TRBJ2-7	TRBD2	TRBV9	CASSVGLAGNSYEQYF	TGTGCCAGCAGCGTAGGGCTAGCGGGGAACTCCTACGAGCAGTACTTC